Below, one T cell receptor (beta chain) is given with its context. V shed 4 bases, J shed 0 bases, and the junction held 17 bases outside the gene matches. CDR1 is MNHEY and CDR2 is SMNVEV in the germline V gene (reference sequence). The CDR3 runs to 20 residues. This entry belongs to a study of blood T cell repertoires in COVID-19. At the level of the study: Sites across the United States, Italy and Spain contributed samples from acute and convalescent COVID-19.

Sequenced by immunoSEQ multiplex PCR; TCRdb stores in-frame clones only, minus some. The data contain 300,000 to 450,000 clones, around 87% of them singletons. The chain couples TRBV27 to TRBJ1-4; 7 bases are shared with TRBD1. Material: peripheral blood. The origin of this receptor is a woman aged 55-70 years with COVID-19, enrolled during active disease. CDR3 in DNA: TGTGCCAGCAGTTCCAACCCCCCCGGGACAGAGTTTGCAACTAATGAAAAACTGTTTTTT. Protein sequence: CASSSNPPGTEFATNEKLFF.